This T cell receptor beta chain was observed in a study of glioma-infiltrating T cells. Study conclusions and caveats: Gliomas, especially low-grade, showed above-expected tissue-blood divergence; non-neoplastic patients showed below. Tissue and blood shared very few CDR3 sequences.

Using RNA template, CDR3s of TCR alpha and beta were amplified with iRepertoire arm-PCR. One entry per CDR3 protein results from TCRdb running MiXCR on the multiplex PCR reads. The sample lists about 180,000 distinct CDR3 sequences, about 40% seen once, with over 4% in the top ten. Points on this clonotype: The antigen remains undetermined. A clone one base away is much larger, so this may be a read error.

CDR3 length: 17 residues. Looked up from germline, CDR1 is MNHEY and CDR2 is SMNVEV (reference sequence). J lost 1 base, V lost 6 bases, and 9 bases had no gene match. The V gene is TRBV27, the J gene TRBJ2-3; 11 nucleotides match TRBD2. The receptor was derived from a human donor with low-grade glioma or glioblastoma, undergoing nonglioma brain surgery, or in good health (not recorded which). Source material: glioma tissue, nonneoplastic brain tissue, or PBMCs (not recorded which). CDR3 loop: CASSRLAGRQGTDTQYF. The CDR3 coding sequence is TGTGCCAGCAGCAGACTAGCGGGACGGCAGGGCACAGATACGCAGTATTTT.